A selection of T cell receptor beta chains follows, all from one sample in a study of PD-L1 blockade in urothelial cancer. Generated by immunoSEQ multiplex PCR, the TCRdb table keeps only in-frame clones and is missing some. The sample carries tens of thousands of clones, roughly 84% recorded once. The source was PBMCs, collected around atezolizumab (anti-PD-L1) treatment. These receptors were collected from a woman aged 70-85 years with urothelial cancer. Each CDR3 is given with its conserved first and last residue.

CASSPPGEGYTF | TRBJ1-2 | TRBV7-2
CASSLAGGYEQYF | TRBJ2-7 | TRBV7-6
CASRLKLAFSTDTQYF | TRBJ2-3 | TRBV25-1
CATHLQGLTYEQYF | TRBJ2-7 | TRBV5-4
CASSLLGGNWYEQYF | TRBJ2-7 | TRBV7-8
CASSFDSGSTDTQYF | TRBJ2-3 | TRBV11-3
CASSHGRMENIQYF | TRBJ2-4 | TRBV27
CASSPGQGLSYNEQFF | TRBJ2-1 | TRBV7-9
CASSLNKINEKLFF | TRBJ1-4 | TRBV5-1
CASSLALGAGNGGELFF | TRBJ2-2 | TRBV7-2
CASSVGTSENSYNEQFF | TRBJ2-1 | TRBV9